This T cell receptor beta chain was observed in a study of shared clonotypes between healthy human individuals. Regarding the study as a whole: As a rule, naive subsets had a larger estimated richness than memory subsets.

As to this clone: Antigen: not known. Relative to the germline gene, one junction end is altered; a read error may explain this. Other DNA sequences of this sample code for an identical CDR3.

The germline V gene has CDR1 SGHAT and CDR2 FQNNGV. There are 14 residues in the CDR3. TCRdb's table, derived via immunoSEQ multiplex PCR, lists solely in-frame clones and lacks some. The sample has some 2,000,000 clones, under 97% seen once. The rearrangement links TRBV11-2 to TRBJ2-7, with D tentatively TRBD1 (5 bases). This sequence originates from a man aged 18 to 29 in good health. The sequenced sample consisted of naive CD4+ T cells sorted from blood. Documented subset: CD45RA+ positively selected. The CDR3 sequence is CASSSLTDPYEQYF. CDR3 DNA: TGTGCCAGCAGCTCCCTGACAGATCCCTACGAACAGTACTTC.